This record concerns one T cell receptor (beta chain) sequence. This clonotype was counted at least ten times. The antigen this receptor binds is unknown. Per-base quality was not reported, and no clone a single base away is much larger than it. Sequencer: Illumina HiSeq 2500. Quantitative 5'-RACE with molecular barcodes was the method used to prepare the TCR beta libraries. As for the authors' bioinformatics: A new computational method based on a probabilistic model of VDJ rearrangement was used to identify disease-linked TCR variants. TCRdb reran the public reads through fastp at Q25 and MiXCR, keeping productive beta chains. Rows are combined by CDR3 protein, so each entry shows the most common genes and DNA. The V and J calls were not made by the authors but by TCRdb's processing. The sample yields approximately 45,000 distinct CDR3 sequences; 4% were counted once. The top ten clonotypes cover around 3.6% of the sample.

This sample was taken from a study of CD8 T cells in ankylosing spondylitis (dated by TCRdb to 2016 to 2017). Regarding the study in general: The study profiled T cell receptor beta repertoires in healthy donors and ankylosing spondylitis patients to find disease-linked TCR variants. In total, the full study cohort was made up of 95 to 110 healthy donors and about two dozen ankylosing spondylitis patients. Peripheral blood was sampled, and synovial fluid was also collected from ankylosing spondylitis patients. Summary of the overall study and its limitations: A CD8+ phenotype was shown by the disease-linked clones, which were found at relatively low frequencies in peripheral blood. Some motif variants were previously reported in synovial fluid and blood of reactive arthritis patients, suggesting common disease-initiation mechanisms. The disease-linked clones were reported to be significantly enriched in matched synovial fluid samples from ankylosing spondylitis patients. Blood from ankylosing spondylitis patients appeared to be characterized by a TCR beta motif composed of about eight highly homologous amino acid variants.

From its cysteine to its phenylalanine, the CDR3 spans 16 amino acids. Only the CDR3 portion is preserved as DNA: 48 bases, with reading frame beginning at the first base. After removal of 3 bases from V and 1 base from J, the junction retains 6 bases not matched to a gene. Reading the germline V gene gives CDR1 SGDLS and CDR2 YYNGEE. The sequenced sample consisted of blood, either unsorted or a sorted T cell fraction (not recorded which). The TCR comes from a female donor with ankylosing spondylitis or in good health (not recorded which). The rearrangement joined TRBV9 to TRBJ2-1; 8 middle bases align to TRBD1. The CDR3 in this case is CASSDRTGGSYNEQFF. The DNA reads TGTGCCAGCAGCGACCGAACAGGGGGATCCTACAATGAGCAGTTCTTC.